The 32 T cell receptor beta chains below were found in one sample sequenced in a study of T cell clones after liver transplantation. The method was immunoSEQ multiplex PCR; TCRdb's version includes in-frame clones alone and lacks a portion of them. Of some 75,000 clones in the sample, around 80% are singletons; the top ten hold about 0.63%. This sample comprised CD4+ T cells from blood, obtained before liver transplant. Receptor source: a human donor who received a liver transplant.

This chain joins TRBV29-1 and TRBJ2-1, with 10 bases fitting TRBD2. V gave up 2 bases and J gave up 6 bases; unmatched junction bases: 4. Germline V gene lookup returns CDR1 SQVTM and CDR2 ANQGSEA. The CDR3 sequence is 14 residues long. CDR3 protein: CSVEPSGSPNEQFF. The CDR3 nucleotides read TGCAGCGTTGAACCTAGCGGGAGTCCCAATGAGCAGTTCTTC.

The chain has TRBV6-1 and TRBJ2-7; D possibly corresponds to TRBD2 (5 bases). The V end was cut by 6 bases, the J end by 6 bases, with 12 bases between. The CDR3 covers 12 residues. Germline CDR1 MNHNS, CDR2 SASEGT. CDR3 residues: CASRGSPLEQYF. The CDR3, as DNA: TGTGCCAGCAGGGGGAGTCCCCTCGAGCAGTACTTC.

This clone was recorded a few times. The V and J genes are TRBV6-6 and TRBJ2-7; 7 bases line up with TRBD1. The V gene end was trimmed by 0 bases and the J gene end by 5 bases; junction bases not matched to a gene: 10. Germline-derived CDR1 and CDR2 are MNHNY and SVGAGI (reference sequence). This CDR3 comprises 16 residues. DNA for the CDR3: TGTGCCAGCAGTTACTCAGGGGGCATTTCAAACGACGAGCAGTACTTC. It specifies CASSYSGGISNDEQYF.

This chain joins TRBV5-6 and TRBJ2-1; D remains ambiguous. The ends were cut back, 4 bases at V and 8 bases at J, with 22 bases in the middle. The germline V gene encodes CDR1 SGHDT and CDR2 YYEEEE. The CDR3 loop spans 16 amino acids. CDR3 region: CASSRTGSRSTHEQFF. In DNA form, the CDR3 reads TGTGCCAGCAGCCGAACCGGGTCACGCTCGACCCATGAGCAGTTCTTC.

The chain couples TRBV28 to TRBJ1-1, with D perhaps matching TRBD1 (6 bases). This CDR3 is built from 14 residues. From germline, CDR1 is MDHEN and CDR2 SYDVKM. V lost 3 bases and J lost 6, with 14 bases in between. CDR3 loop: CASSLPETGAEAFF. The CDR3 nucleotides are TGTGCCAGCAGTTTGCCGGAGACAGGCGCTGAAGCTTTCTTT.

This clone is classed as medium-sized. The V and J genes are TRBV7-2 and TRBJ2-5; the D is unclear. There are 13 residues in the CDR3. The V gene lost 3 bases and the J gene lost 2 bases, with 7 bases spanning the gap. Germline V gives CDR1 SGHTA, CDR2 FQGNSA. Written as DNA, the CDR3 is TGTGCCAGCAGCTTTGTCTTACAAGAGACCCAGTACTTC. Translation: CASSFVLQETQYF. The variable domain in full, completed from reference TRBV7-2 and TRBJ2-5, reads GAGVSQSPSNKVTEKGKDVELRCDPISGHTALYWYRQSLGQGLEFLIYFQGNSAPDKSGLPSDRFSAERTGGSVSTLTIQRTQQEDSAVYLCASSFVLQETQYFGPGTRLLVL.

The rearrangement uses TRBV6-6 and TRBJ1-1, with D possibly being TRBD1 (6 bases). CDR3 length: 16 amino acids. Germline CDR1 is MNHNY and CDR2 is SVGAGI (reference sequence). The V and J ends lost 6 bases and 0 bases respectively, with 17 bases between them. The CDR3 nucleotides read TGTGCCAGCAGACCCTCCGCTGGGGGGCTGAACACTGAAGCTTTCTTT. As protein: CASRPSAGGLNTEAFF.

The rearrangement uses TRBV10-3 and TRBJ2-3; the match to TRBD1 covers 8 bases. Germline CDR1 ENHRY, CDR2 SYGVKD. The CDR3 is 15 residues long. After removal of 5 bases from V and 0 bases from J, the junction contained 4 bases not matched to a gene. Written as DNA, the CDR3 is TGTGCCATCAGTAAGACAGGGGATAGCACAGATACGCAGTATTTT. Its translation is CAISKTGDSTDTQYF.

The chain combines TRBV5-6 with TRBJ1-1; possibly TRBD1 for D (5 bases). The V end lost 2 bases, the J end lost 1 base, and 12 bases lay between the germline ends. This CDR3 contains 15 residues. From germline, CDR1 is SGHDT and CDR2 YYEEEE. In nucleotides, the CDR3 is TGTGCCAGCAGCTTTATAGACAGATCGAACACTGAAGCTTTCTTT. This encodes CASSFIDRSNTEAFF.

The chain uses TRBV6-1 and TRBJ1-4, with a possible D match to TRBD1 (5 bases). Germline V gene sequence: CDR1 MNHNS, CDR2 SASEGT. The V gene lost 11 bases and the J gene lost 0 bases, with 13 bases spanning the gap. The CDR3 length is 14 residues. The CDR3 loop reads CASRQSPTNEKLFF. The CDR3, as DNA: TGTGCCTCCCGACAGTCCCCAACTAATGAAAAACTGTTTTTT.

In its sample, this clone was seen once. The gene calls are TRBV4-3 and TRBJ1-2; D is undetermined. Trimming left V 0 bases short and J 2 bases short, with 10 bases between. This CDR3 has 15 residues. In germline, CDR1 is LGHNA, CDR2 YSLEER. This CDR3 reads CASSQDLRKNYGYTF. The CDR3 DNA sequence: TGCGCCAGCAGCCAAGATTTGAGGAAGAACTATGGCTACACCTTC.

This chain links TRBV5-6 with TRBJ1-5, with 7 bases aligning to TRBD1. CDR3 length: 17 amino acids. After removal of 1 base from V and 3 bases from J, the junction contained 10 bases not matched to a gene. Germline V lookup: CDR1 SGHDT, CDR2 YYEEEE. This CDR3 reads CASSLLGDSRYNQPQHF. The CDR3 DNA reads as TGTGCCAGCAGCTTGTTGGGGGACAGTAGATACAATCAGCCCCAGCATTTT.

The chain joins TRBV7-9 to TRBJ2-2, with D unresolved. The CDR3 has 15 amino acids. CDR1 and CDR2 from the germline V gene are SEHNR and FQNEAQ (reference sequence). The germline V and J ends were trimmed by 6 bases and 1 base, with 12 bases remaining between them. The CDR3 nucleotides read TGTGCCAGCAGTTTAACCCAGGTGAACACCGGGGAGCTGTTTTTT. As protein: CASSLTQVNTGELFF.

The J gene is TRBJ2-3, the V gene TRBV10-1; 7 positions match TRBD2. From germline, CDR1 is WNHNN and CDR2 SYGVQD (reference sequence). There are 17 residues in the CDR3. V dropped 0 bases and J dropped 0; count of bases not matched to a gene: 6. CDR3 in amino acids: CASSESGRGRSTDTQYF. The CDR3, as DNA: TGCGCCAGCAGTGAGTCCGGGCGCGGGAGAAGCACAGATACGCAGTATTTT.

The V gene is TRBV5-4, the J gene TRBJ1-5, with D perhaps TRBD1 (5 bases). The CDR3 contains 14 residues. Per the germline V gene, CDR1 is SGHNT and CDR2 is YYREEE (reference sequence). The V end was cut by 0 bases, the J end by 1 base, with 5 bases between. Here the CDR3 reads CASSLEGSNQPQHF. In DNA form, the CDR3 reads TGTGCCAGCAGCTTGGAGGGGAGCAATCAGCCCCAGCATTTT.

This clone has just one count. The genes are TRBV6-1 and TRBJ2-3; a weak D match, TRBD2 (6 bases). Germline V gives CDR1 MNHNS, CDR2 SASEGT. Deletions cut 2 bases from V and 0 bases from J, with 15 bases between. This CDR3 contains 17 residues. CDR3 loop: CASSENMGGGSTDTQYF. The CDR3 DNA follows: TGTGCCAGCAGTGAAAATATGGGCGGAGGGAGCACAGATACGCAGTATTTT.

The V gene is TRBV15, the J gene TRBJ2-2; TRBD1 matches at 7 bases. This CDR3 has 17 amino acids. Germline CDR1 reads LNHNV; CDR2 reads YYDKDF (reference sequence). V lost 0 bases, J lost 5 bases, and 9 bases stayed unmatched. CDR3 coding DNA: TGTGCCACCAGCAGAGATCGGATAGGGGGCCAGACCGGGGAGCTGTTTTTT. This translates into CATSRDRIGGQTGELFF. Together with reference TRBV15 and TRBJ2-2, the CDR3 gives the full variable domain: DAMVIQNPRYQVTQFGKPVTLSCSQTLNHNVMYWYQQKSSQAPKLLFHYYDKDFNNEADTPDNFQSRRPNTSFCFLDIRSPGLGDTAMYLCATSRDRIGGQTGELFFGEGSRLTVL.

As DNA, the CDR3 is TGTGCCAGCACCCTCGGAGGTGTCGGGAGCTCCTACAATGAGCAGTTCTTC. Translated, it gives CASTLGGVGSSYNEQFF. The chain has TRBV7-2 and TRBJ2-1; tentatively, D is TRBD2 (6 bases). The germline gives CDR1 SGHTA, CDR2 FQGNSA. With 7 bases removed from V and 0 bases from J, the gap between germline ends came to 19 bases. This CDR3 comprises 17 residues.

This chain links TRBV7-2 with TRBJ2-7, with 9 bases that match TRBD2. Germline V CDR1 and CDR2: SGHTA, FQGNSA. The junction had 9 bases not matched to a gene; V was cut back by 5 bases and J by 4 bases. The CDR3 has 15 residues. The CDR3 sequence is CASSPRASGAYEQYF. CDR3 nucleotide sequence: TGTGCCAGCAGCCCTAGGGCTAGCGGGGCATACGAGCAGTACTTC. The whole variable domain, filled in from reference TRBV7-2 and TRBJ2-7, reads GAGVSQSPSNKVTEKGKDVELRCDPISGHTALYWYRQSLGQGLEFLIYFQGNSAPDKSGLPSDRFSAERTGGSVSTLTIQRTQQEDSAVYLCASSPRASGAYEQYFGPGTRLTVT.

The chain employs TRBV11-3 and TRBJ2-7, with 15 bases that match TRBD2. The V gene end was trimmed by 3 bases and the J gene end by 3 bases; junction bases not matched to a gene: 3. The germline CDR1 and CDR2 sequences are SGHNT and YENEEA. CDR3 length: 16 residues. CDR3 nucleotide sequence: TGTGCCAGCAGCTTGGGACTAGCGGGAGGACTCTACGAGCAGTACTTC. This sequence encodes CASSLGLAGGLYEQYF.

The chain is built from TRBV29-1 and TRBJ2-7; D is ambiguous. V shed 2 bases and J shed 0 bases, with 11 bases lying between them. This CDR3 region has 14 residues. Germline assignment: CDR1 SQVTM and CDR2 ANQGSEA. CDR3 protein: CSVEWPASSYEQYF. CDR3 in DNA: TGCAGCGTTGAATGGCCAGCTAGCTCCTACGAGCAGTACTTC.

The chain is built from TRBV14 and TRBJ2-2, with D unresolved. CDR1 is SGHDN and CDR2 is FVKESK in the germline V gene. V lost 2 bases and J lost 7, with 8 bases in between. The CDR3 has 13 residues. This CDR3 reads CASSQQQYGELFF. The CDR3 bases are TGTGCCAGCAGCCAACAGCAATACGGGGAGCTGTTTTTT.

V and J are TRBV10-3 and TRBJ2-1; the match to TRBD2 covers 10 bases. The V and J ends lost 4 bases and 0 bases, in that order; junction bases with no gene match: 0. CDR1 is ENHRY and CDR2 is SYGVKD in the germline V gene. The CDR3 loop spans 15 amino acids. CDR3 amino acids: CAISGLAGSYNEQFF. CDR3 sequence (DNA): TGTGCCATCAGTGGACTAGCGGGCTCCTACAATGAGCAGTTCTTC.

The chain couples TRBV30 to TRBJ1-4; D perhaps matches TRBD1 (5 bases). Trimming stripped 0 bases from V and 8 bases from J, with 16 bases between. The CDR3 spans 15 residues. CDR1 and CDR2 (germline): GTSNPN, SVGIG (reference sequence). The CDR3 coding sequence is TGTGCCTGGAGTGTAGGCCTCCCCGGGGGGGAAAAACTGTTTTTT. Protein: CAWSVGLPGGEKLFF. Full variable domain (rest looked up from reference TRBV30 and TRBJ1-4): SQTIHQWPATLVQPVGSPLSLECTVEGTSNPNLYWYRQAAGRGLQLLFYSVGIGQISSEVPQNLSASRPQDRQFILSSKKLLLSDSGFYLCAWSVGLPGGEKLFFGSGTQLSVL.

V is TRBV2 and J is TRBJ1-1, with no clear D. The ends were cut back, 6 bases at V and 2 bases at J, with 13 bases in the middle. The CDR3 totals 14 residues. Per the germline V gene, CDR1 is SNHLY and CDR2 is FYNNEI. Written as DNA, the CDR3 is TGTGCCAGCAGGGAACAAAAAATAAACACTGAAGCTTTCTTT. Translating gives CASREQKINTEAFF.

V usage is TRBV28 and J usage is TRBJ2-2; D call uncertain. The CDR3 has 14 amino acids. Germline V gene lookup returns CDR1 MDHEN and CDR2 SYDVKM. Trimming took off 6 bases at V and 0 bases at J, with 8 bases between the two ends. The chain's CDR3 is CASRVDSNTGELFF. The CDR3 bases are TGTGCCAGCAGAGTAGATTCGAACACCGGGGAGCTGTTTTTT.

V gene TRBV5-4 combines with J gene TRBJ2-7; D is possibly TRBD2 (5 bases). This CDR3 region has 13 residues. V lost 0 bases and J 6 bases, leaving 10 bases between the germline ends. Germline assignment: CDR1 SGHNT and CDR2 YYREEE (reference sequence). CDR3 coding DNA: TGTGCCAGCAGCTTGGGAGGGTACGGCGAGCAGTACTTC. It yields the protein CASSLGGYGEQYF.

This chain uses TRBV30 with TRBJ1-1; maybe TRBD1 (6 bases). V shed 0 bases and J shed 8 bases, with 16 bases lying between them. Germline V gives CDR1 GTSNPN, CDR2 SVGIG (reference sequence). This CDR3 is 14 amino acids long. CDR3 sequence: CAWSVTGGPPEAFF. The CDR3 DNA is TGTGCCTGGAGTGTTACCGGGGGCCCCCCAGAAGCTTTCTTT. The entire variable domain, with the rest obtained from reference TRBV30 and TRBJ1-1, is as follows: SQTIHQWPATLVQPVGSPLSLECTVEGTSNPNLYWYRQAAGRGLQLLFYSVGIGQISSEVPQNLSASRPQDRQFILSSKKLLLSDSGFYLCAWSVTGGPPEAFFGQGTRLTVV.

V gene TRBV7-9 combines with J gene TRBJ1-1; TRBD1 agrees at 7 bases. From germline, CDR1 is SEHNR and CDR2 FQNEAQ (reference sequence). With V trimmed by 4 bases and J by 1 base, 3 bases remained unmatched. The CDR3 covers 14 residues. CDR3 nucleotide sequence: TGTGCCAGCAGCTGGAGGGACAGGAACACTGAAGCTTTCTTT. Protein sequence: CASSWRDRNTEAFF.

The rearrangement links TRBV29-1 to TRBJ2-7; tentatively, D is TRBD1 or TRBD2 (5 bases each). Germline V gives CDR1 SQVTM, CDR2 ANQGSEA. Trimming removed 4 bases from V and 3 bases from J, with 13 bases in between. This CDR3 is 13 amino acids long. Written as DNA, the CDR3 is TGCAGCGTTGTGGTGGGGGTAGGCTACGAGCAGTACTTC. This sequence encodes CSVVVGVGYEQYF.

The chain links TRBV6-6 to TRBJ1-1; no clear D gene. Trimming cost V 10 bases and J 3 bases, with 15 bases left between them. Germline V CDR1 and CDR2: MNHNY, SVGAGI (reference sequence). The CDR3 is 13 amino acids. Written as DNA, the CDR3 is TGTGCCACCATCTTCACCCGGGACACTGAAGCTTTCTTT. It yields the protein CATIFTRDTEAFF.

This clone appeared a single time. The chain employs TRBV5-6 and TRBJ2-5, with 11 nucleotides matching TRBD1. CDR1 and CDR2 from the germline V gene are SGHDT and YYEEEE. The J segment lost 6 bases and the V segment lost 3 bases, leaving 4 bases of the junction unmatched. CDR3 size: 14 residues. The CDR3 sequence: CASSSGQGAQTQYF. The CDR3, as DNA: TGTGCCAGCAGCTCTGGACAGGGGGCCCAGACCCAGTACTTC. The variable domain in full, with the rest retrieved from reference TRBV5-6 and TRBJ2-5, is DAGVTQSPTHLIKTRGQQVTLRCSPKSGHDTVSWYQQALGQGPQFIFQYYEEEERQRGNFPDRFSGHQFPNYSSELNVNALLLGDSALYLCASSSGQGAQTQYFGPGTRLLVL.